Described below is a single TCR beta chain sequence and its context. The sample belongs to a study of blood T cell repertoires in COVID-19. For the study at large: The study drew acute and convalescent COVID-19 samples from the United States, Italy and Spain. PBMCs, B-cell-depleted T cells, or T cells provided the cDNA or gDNA that made up the material.

CDR1 and CDR2 from the germline V gene are MNHEY and SMNVEV (reference sequence). The CDR3 spans 13 residues. J lost 7 bases, V lost 6 bases, and 3 bases had no gene match. Authors' methods: Scientists estimated how many nucleated cells there were by amplifying reference gene primers. The repertoire was sequenced with immunoSEQ multiplex PCR; TCRdb's copy has only in-frame clones and lacks some. Clone size and V and J calls were adopted from that table, with D and trimming inferred from the DNA. The data hold about 45,000 clones, with 77% observed a single time. This sequence was found in a woman aged 70-85 years with acute or convalescent COVID-19. Sequenced: peripheral blood. The chain carries TRBV27 and TRBJ1-6; TRBD1 matches at 7 bases. The CDR3 is CASSRGGNSPLHF. The DNA for the CDR3 is TGTGCCAGCAGCCGAGGGGGCAATTCACCCCTCCACTTT.